Presented here are 9 T cell receptor beta chains from one specimen sequenced in a study of cytomegalovirus exposure and HLA in healthy donors (dated by TCRdb to the late 2010s). The library came from the immunoSEQ multiplex PCR assay. For the multiplex PCR, a mixture combining 60 forward primers for TCR Vbeta segments and 13 reverse primers for TCR Jbeta segments was used. Sourced from immuneACCESS, this table was stored by TCRdb with only in-frame sequences that have V and J called. A share of the clones is absent; for the studies checked, an unresolved V gene accounts for under half, and the remainder has no known explanation. The sample profile shows 200,000 to 250,000 clones; 80% to 90% of them were found once. The ten largest clonotypes hold more than 0.8% of the sample. Input material: PBMCs. The receptor set was obtained from a woman aged 18-29 years in good health and CMV-seronegative.

CDR3 sequence: CAWSYQGATEAFF. In DNA, the CDR3 is TGTGCCTGGAGTTATCAGGGGGCTACTGAAGCTTTCTTT. V usage is TRBV30 and J usage is TRBJ1-1, with 8 bases aligning to TRBD1. Unmatched junction bases numbered 4, after V lost 2 bases and J lost 5 bases. CDR1 is GTSNPN, CDR2 SVGIG, per germline (reference sequence). The CDR3 totals 13 residues.

This chain uses TRBV6-5 with TRBJ1-1; D is ambiguous. The germline CDR1 and CDR2 sequences are MNHEY and SVGAGI. V was pared by 6 bases and J by 4 bases, with 18 bases between. There are 15 residues in the CDR3. The CDR3 loop reads CASRFETTGSTEAFF. CDR3 nucleotides: TGTGCCAGCAGATTCGAAACGACGGGGAGCACTGAAGCTTTCTTT.

This clone appeared many times. In nucleotides, the CDR3 is TGTGCCAGCAGCTTAGATACCGGGACAGGGGCTTTGTTGCAGTACTTC. This gives the protein CASSLDTGTGALLQYF. The V and J genes are TRBV11-2 and TRBJ2-7; 10 bases are shared with TRBD1. V dropped 0 bases and J dropped 9; count of bases not matched to a gene: 11. CDR1 SGHAT and CDR2 FQNNGV come from the germline V gene. The CDR3 length is 16 residues.

The chain recombines TRBV19 with TRBJ1-1, with D tentatively TRBD1 (5 bases). The CDR3 loop spans 15 amino acids. Trimming left V 5 bases short and J 1 base short, with 14 bases between. Germline V gene lookup returns CDR1 LNHDA and CDR2 SQIVND (reference sequence). The chain's CDR3 is CASSLTGTENTEAFF. The DNA for the CDR3 is TGTGCCAGTAGTCTCACCGGGACTGAGAACACTGAAGCTTTCTTT.

There are a few counts of this clone. The genes are TRBV11-1 and TRBJ1-1; D uncertain. Per the germline V gene, CDR1 is SGHAT and CDR2 is FQDESV (reference sequence). Trimming left V 3 bases short and J 1 base short, with 15 bases between. The CDR3 runs 16 residues. The CDR3 is CASSFSGGQSNTEAFF. The CDR3, as DNA: TGTGCCAGCAGCTTTTCAGGAGGCCAGTCGAACACTGAAGCTTTCTTT. The full variable domain, completed using reference TRBV11-1 and TRBJ1-1, is EAEVAQSPRYKITEKSQAVAFWCDPISGHATLYWYRQILGQGPELLVQFQDESVVDDSQLPKDRFSAERLKGVDSTLKIQPAELGDSAMYLCASSFSGGQSNTEAFFGQGTRLTVV.

The rearrangement links TRBV27 to TRBJ2-1; weak D call: TRBD2 (6 bases). The V end was cut by 5 bases, the J end by 6 bases, with 14 bases between. This CDR3 comprises 14 residues. The V gene's germline CDR1 is MNHEY and CDR2 SMNVEV (reference sequence). CDR3 protein: CASSPLQLANEQFF. CDR3 DNA: TGTGCCAGCAGTCCCCTCCAACTAGCCAATGAGCAGTTCTTC.

The rearrangement uses TRBV7-8 and TRBJ1-2, with 8 nucleotides matching TRBD1. The CDR3 totals 17 residues. Unmatched junction bases numbered 7, after V lost 1 base and J lost 0 bases. Germline-derived CDR1 and CDR2 are SGHVS and FQNEAQ. CDR3 coding DNA: TGTGCCAGCAGCTTAGTGGCAGGGGGCGCCCCTAACTATGGCTACACCTTC. Translating it yields CASSLVAGGAPNYGYTF.

The chain carries TRBV2 and TRBJ1-1; D unclear. This CDR3 comprises 14 residues. Germline values: CDR1 SNHLY, CDR2 FYNNEI. V shed 4 bases and J shed 1 base, with 10 bases lying between them. In DNA, the CDR3 is TGTGCCAGCAGTGTAGAGGGATCGAACACTGAAGCTTTCTTT. Encoded protein: CASSVEGSNTEAFF.

The J gene is TRBJ2-6, the V gene TRBV6-1, with TRBD1 identical over 8 bases. V shed 6 bases, J shed 0 bases, and the junction held 10 bases outside the gene matches. The CDR3 is 18 residues long. Per the germline V gene, CDR1 is MNHNS and CDR2 is SASEGT. The CDR3 reads CASRERTGLPSGANVLTF. As DNA, the CDR3 is TGTGCCAGCAGGGAACGGACAGGGCTTCCCTCTGGGGCCAACGTCCTGACTTTC.